This T cell receptor (beta chain) was sequenced for a study of neoadjuvant nivolumab and ipilimumab in lung cancer (dated by TCRdb to 2019 to 2021). For context, the study as a whole: In the NEOSTAR trial, nivolumab was administered intravenously at 3 mg/kg on days 1, 15 and 29, and the combination arm also received ipilimumab 1 mg/kg on day 1 only. The primary trial endpoint was the major pathologic response (MPR) rate in the intention-to-treat population in each study arm. In the trial, almost 45 patients with operable NSCLC were treated, of whom approximately 23 were randomized to nivolumab monotherapy and roughly 21 to nivolumab plus ipilimumab. TCR repertoires were compared between pretherapy (baseline) peripheral blood and tumors resected at surgery after neoadjuvant immune checkpoint blockade. Matched pretherapy and resected tumor pairs were analyzed from seven patients, of whom four had been treated with nivolumab and three with nivolumab plus ipilimumab. General findings and caveats noted by the study authors: A positive correlation was observed between pretherapy blood TCR richness and richness in tumors resected after neoadjuvant therapy (Spearman R ~ 0.8). No significant correlation was found between TCR clonality and pathologic tumor regression, and only one major-pathologic-response sample was available for the clonality analysis. A small number of samples underwent TCR sequencing. Tumor T-cell richness and clonality rose from pretherapy to surgery in three of three dual-therapy tumors but in only two of four nivolumab-treated tumors. TCR richness and clonality were greater in resected tumors than in tumor-adjacent uninvolved lung, and increases were seen in more dual-therapy-treated tumors.

Remarks on this clone: Its recognized antigen is unknown. Base quality data are lacking; no much larger clone is found one base away.

This sample's time point label indicates: at surgical resection after neoadjuvant nivolumab +/- ipilimumab. The samples were obtained from NEOSTAR, a phase 2 randomized trial that tested neoadjuvant nivolumab or nivolumab plus ipilimumab, followed by surgery, in operable NSCLC. The protocol used for the library was the immunoSEQ multiplex PCR assay. The study's own analysis went as follows. Richness and clonality were used to summarize the repertoires, and clones that significantly expanded or contracted between pre- and post-therapy samples were identified. TCRdb limited this immuneACCESS table to in-frame rearrangements with V and J called. A share of clones is missing; checked studies link under half to unresolved V genes, and the rest is unexplained. V and J calls and clone size follow that table, whereas D and trimming were derived from the DNA. The sample yields approximately 13,000 clones; less than 75% were counted once. The top ten clones comprise around 25% of the sample.

Trimming accounts for 0 bases at V and 7 bases at J, while the number of junction bases matched to no gene is 7. The CDR3, from cysteine to phenylalanine, totals 16 residues. This entry keeps only the CDR3 DNA: 48 bases, framed from base 1. As encoded in the germline V gene, CDR1 is SGHAT while CDR2 is FQNNGV. Source: peripheral blood, taken after neoadjuvant nivolumab, alone or with ipilimumab, at or shortly before surgery. Recombination linked TRBV11-2 to TRBJ2-1; the junction holds 9 bases that match TRBD1. The clonotype was recovered from an adult with non-small cell lung cancer. The CDR3 protein is CASSLDWTGEVNEQFF. The bases are TGTGCCAGCAGCTTAGACTGGACAGGGGAAGTAAATGAGCAGTTCTTC.